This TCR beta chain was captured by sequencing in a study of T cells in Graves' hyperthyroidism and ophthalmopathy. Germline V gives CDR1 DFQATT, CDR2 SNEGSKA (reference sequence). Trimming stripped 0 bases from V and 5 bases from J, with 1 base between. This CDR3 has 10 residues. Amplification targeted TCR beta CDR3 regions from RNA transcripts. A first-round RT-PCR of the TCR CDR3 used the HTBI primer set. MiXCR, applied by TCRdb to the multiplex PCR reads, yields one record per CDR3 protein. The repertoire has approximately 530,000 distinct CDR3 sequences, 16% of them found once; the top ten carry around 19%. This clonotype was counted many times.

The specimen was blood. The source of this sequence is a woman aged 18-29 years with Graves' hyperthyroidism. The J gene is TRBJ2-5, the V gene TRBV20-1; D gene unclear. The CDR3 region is CSARDETQYF. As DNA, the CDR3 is TGCAGTGCTAGAGACGAGACCCAGTACTTC.